These 21 T cell receptor beta chains came from one sample sequenced in a study of cytomegalovirus exposure and HLA in healthy donors. Vbeta (60) and Jbeta (13) primers were used in the PCR. Generated by immunoSEQ multiplex PCR, the TCRdb table keeps only in-frame clones and is missing some. Of around 140,000 clones in the sample, under 75% were seen once. What was sequenced was PBMCs. These receptors were collected from a woman in her 40s in good health and CMV-seronegative.

This clone was seen only a few times. Within the sample, other DNA sequences also encode this same CDR3. This sequence joins TRBV15 and TRBJ1-1, with 9 bases identical to TRBD1. CDR3 size: 17 residues. V trimming: 0 bases; J trimming: 2 bases; junction bases outside the gene matches: 7. CDR1 and CDR2 from the germline V gene are LNHNV and YYDKDF (reference sequence). The CDR3 sequence: CATSRDRGTGRNTEAFF. In DNA, the CDR3 is TGTGCCACCAGCAGAGATAGAGGGACAGGGAGAAACACTGAAGCTTTCTTT.

The chain joins TRBV9 to TRBJ2-5, with D possibly matching TRBD2 (6 bases). The V end was cut by 0 bases, the J end by 9 bases, with 18 bases between. The CDR3 loop spans 15 amino acids. CDR1 is SGDLS, CDR2 YYNGEE, per germline. CDR3 coding DNA: TGTGCCAGCAGCGTAGATTCTAGCGCTCGGGTGGCCCAGTACTTC. Protein: CASSVDSSARVAQYF.

The chain joins TRBV6-1 to TRBJ1-6; D not certain. Trimming took off 1 base at V and 0 bases at J, with 13 bases between the two ends. The germline V gene encodes CDR1 MNHNS and CDR2 SASEGT. The CDR3 has 18 amino acids. The CDR3 nucleotides are TGTGCCAGCAGTGAAGATGTTCCGGTCCGCTCCTATAATTCACCCCTCCACTTT. It specifies CASSEDVPVRSYNSPLHF.

The genes are TRBV6-4 and TRBJ2-1; 9 positions match TRBD1. With 5 bases clipped from V and 5 bases from J, the junction kept 13 bases outside the gene matches. The CDR3 spans 17 residues. Germline V lookup: CDR1 MRHNA, CDR2 SNTAGT. The CDR3 nucleotides are TGTGCCAGCAGTACTTCACAGGGGGCTGGTAGGGACAATGAGCAGTTCTTC. It translates to CASSTSQGAGRDNEQFF.

The V and J genes are TRBV19 and TRBJ1-6; the match to TRBD1 covers 9 bases. Germline V CDR1 and CDR2: LNHDA, SQIVND (reference sequence). CDR3 size: 17 residues. Losses at the gene ends were 6 bases for V and 10 bases for J; bases not matched to a gene: 16. The CDR3 DNA follows: TGTGCCAGTAGCCCCGGCCGGGACAGGGTAGGGAACTCACCCCTCCACTTT. Residues: CASSPGRDRVGNSPLHF.

The rearrangement links TRBV7-2 to TRBJ2-2; 8 nucleotides line up with TRBD2. The CDR3 totals 15 residues. The trim removed 2 bases at V and 5 bases at J, leaving 4 bases unmatched. Germline V CDR1 and CDR2: SGHTA, FQGNSA. This CDR3 is CASSLSGTSTGELFF. As DNA, the CDR3 is TGTGCCAGCAGCTTAAGTGGGACTAGTACCGGGGAGCTGTTTTTT.

V usage is TRBV7-9 and J usage is TRBJ2-5; D is uncertain. Germline CDR1 SEHNR, CDR2 FQNEAQ (reference sequence). The CDR3 sequence is 11 residues long. V lost 4 bases to trimming and J lost 3 bases, with 3 bases between them. The DNA for the CDR3 is TGTGCCAGCAGCTCAGAAGAGACCCAGTACTTC. It translates to CASSSEETQYF. Variable domain in full (rest from reference TRBV7-9 and TRBJ2-5): DTGVSQNPRHKITKRGQNVTFRCDPISEHNRLYWYRQTLGQGPEFLTYFQNEAQLEKSRLLSDRFSAERPKGSFSTLEIQRTEQGDSAMYLCASSSEETQYFGPGTRLLVL.

The chain couples TRBV5-6 to TRBJ1-5; maybe TRBD1 (6 bases). Germline CDR1 SGHDT, CDR2 YYEEEE. V was pared by 2 bases and J by 0 bases, with 18 bases between. The CDR3 consists of 18 residues. This CDR3 reads CASSFGIGGASSNQPQHF. CDR3 DNA: TGTGCCAGCAGCTTTGGGATAGGGGGGGCAAGTAGCAATCAGCCCCAGCATTTT.

The V call is TRBV28, the J call TRBJ2-5; 13 bases align to TRBD2. The CDR3 is made up of 17 amino acids. J lost 4 bases, V lost 5 bases, and 10 bases had no gene match. CDR1 is MDHEN, CDR2 SYDVKM, per germline. CDR3 in DNA: TGTGCCAGCAGTCCGTTGACTAGCGGGGGGCTCGGAGAGACCCAGTACTTC. This codes for CASSPLTSGGLGETQYF.

This clone was detected only once. The gene calls are TRBV5-1 and TRBJ2-3; 11 bases agree with TRBD1. This CDR3 is 15 amino acids long. Germline CDR1 is SGHRS and CDR2 is YFSETQ. The junction had 2 bases not matched to a gene; V was cut back by 0 bases and J by 5 bases. In DNA, the CDR3 is TGCGCCAGCAGCTTGGGGACAGGGGGCAGAGATACGCAGTATTTT. Its translation is CASSLGTGGRDTQYF.

J is TRBJ1-2 and V is TRBV18; TRBD1 aligns across 9 bases. V was clipped by 3 bases and J by 0 bases; unmatched bases: 8. The CDR3 is made up of 17 amino acids. CDR1 KGHSH and CDR2 LQKENI come from the germline V gene. CDR3 loop: CASSPGQGPAANYGYTF. DNA of the CDR3: TGTGCCAGCTCACCCGGACAGGGGCCTGCCGCTAACTATGGCTACACCTTC.

The chain recombines TRBV5-1 with TRBJ2-4; possible D gene TRBD1, 6 bases. The V gene lost 4 bases and the J gene lost 6 bases, with 17 bases spanning the gap. The germline V gene encodes CDR1 SGHRS and CDR2 YFSETQ. The CDR3 runs to 15 residues. The CDR3 DNA reads as TGCGCCAGCAGCATCGGCTACAGGGAGATAAACATTCAGTACTTC. Residues: CASSIGYREINIQYF.

This sequence joins TRBV5-4 and TRBJ1-1; D is unclear. V was pared by 5 bases and J by 2 bases, with 10 bases between. The CDR3 has 13 residues. Germline V gene data show CDR1 as SGHNT and CDR2 as YYREEE (reference sequence). CDR3: CASRRGINTEAFF. The CDR3 DNA sequence: TGTGCCAGCAGGAGAGGGATAAACACTGAAGCTTTCTTT.

The chain couples TRBV19 to TRBJ1-3; 7 bases map to TRBD1. CDR1 is LNHDA, CDR2 SQIVND, per germline (reference sequence). The CDR3 is 17 residues long. V shed 1 base and J 7 bases; nucleotides not matched to a gene: 13. The CDR3 nucleotides are TGTGCCAGTAGTATAGGCGAAGGGACAGCGACTTACAACACCATATATTTT. It encodes CASSIGEGTATYNTIYF.

The gene calls are TRBV15 and TRBJ1-1, with TRBD1 matching over 8 bases. Trimming removed 5 bases from V and 5 bases from J; junction bases left unmatched: 10. Looked up from germline, CDR1 is LNHNV and CDR2 is YYDKDF (reference sequence). The CDR3 totals 15 residues. The CDR3 bases are TGTGCCACCAGCTCTCGGACAGGGTTAGGAACTGAAGCTTTCTTT. The encoded protein is CATSSRTGLGTEAFF.

This clone was counted once. This chain joins TRBV29-1 and TRBJ1-5; 7 bases align to TRBD1. The ends lost 6 bases at V and 2 bases at J; junction bases unmatched: 7. From germline, CDR1 is SQVTM and CDR2 ANQGSEA. This CDR3 has 14 residues. The CDR3 reads CSVATGTGNQPQHF. The CDR3 region has the DNA TGCAGCGTGGCGACAGGGACCGGCAATCAGCCCCAGCATTTT.

This clone is judged medium-sized. The J gene is TRBJ2-3, the V gene TRBV5-6, with D maybe TRBD2 (5 bases). The germline CDR1 and CDR2 sequences are SGHDT and YYEEEE. The CDR3 runs 13 residues. The germline V and J ends were trimmed by 6 bases and 2 bases, with 10 bases remaining between them. The CDR3, as DNA: TGTGCCAGCAACGCGGGTACCACAGATACGCAGTATTTT. It encodes CASNAGTTDTQYF.

The V and J genes are TRBV7-9 and TRBJ2-2, with 7 bases aligning to TRBD2. Looked up from germline, CDR1 is SEHNR and CDR2 is FQNEAQ (reference sequence). The V segment lost 5 bases and the J segment 0 bases; nucleotides outside the gene matches: 9. This CDR3 spans 17 amino acids. CDR3 protein: CASSLGGTAANTGELFF. CDR3 coding DNA: TGTGCCAGCAGCCTCGGGGGGACCGCGGCGAACACCGGGGAGCTGTTTTTT.

This rearrangement joins TRBV6-1 to TRBJ2-2; tentatively, D is TRBD2 (6 bases). The CDR3 has 15 amino acids. V lost 11 bases to trimming and J lost 6 bases, with 22 bases between them. The germline CDR1 and CDR2 sequences are MNHNS and SASEGT. CDR3 protein: CAVVEQAGSAGELFF. CDR3 bases: TGTGCCGTGGTCGAACAGGCGGGGAGTGCCGGGGAGCTGTTTTTT.

This clone was observed a few times. V is TRBV28 and J is TRBJ1-2; 7 bases are a match to TRBD1. The J segment lost 8 bases and the V segment lost 5 bases, leaving 5 bases of the junction unmatched. Germline assignment: CDR1 MDHEN and CDR2 SYDVKM. The CDR3 is 12 residues long. The CDR3 here is CASSVTGRGYTF. The DNA for the CDR3 is TGTGCCAGCAGTGTGACAGGGCGCGGCTACACCTTC.

The V and J genes are TRBV19 and TRBJ1-6; 9 positions match TRBD1. This CDR3 has 14 residues. V gave up 9 bases and J gave up 7 bases; unmatched junction bases: 7. Germline loops: CDR1 LNHDA, CDR2 SQIVND (reference sequence). The CDR3 here is CASGTGQENSPLHF. CDR3 DNA: TGTGCCAGCGGGACAGGGCAGGAGAATTCACCCCTCCACTTT.